What follows are 8 T cell receptor beta chains derived from one specimen sequenced in a study of CD8 T cells in ankylosing spondylitis. The study's findings and limits: Roughly eight highly homologous variants made up a TCR beta motif that seemed to typify ankylosing spondylitis blood.

Which antigens these TCRs recognize remains unknown. MiXCR, applied by TCRdb to the 5' RACE reads, yields one record per CDR3 protein. The repertoire consists of 670,000 or so distinct CDR3 sequences, with 15% to 20% occurring once and the leading ten covering under 20%. Input material: blood, either unsorted or a sorted T cell fraction (not recorded which). The origin of the receptors is a male donor with ankylosing spondylitis.

This clonotype has more than one count but fewer than ten. The rearrangement uses TRBV20-1 and TRBJ2-7; 8 nucleotides match TRBD1. The CDR3 runs 13 residues. V shed 4 bases, J shed 2 bases, and the junction held 4 bases outside the gene matches. CDR1 and CDR2 from the germline V gene are DFQATT and SNEGSKA (reference sequence). The CDR3 DNA reads as TGCAGTGCTATTCAGGGGGCCCCCTACGAGCAGTACTTC. It codes for CSAIQGAPYEQYF.

V is TRBV3-1 and J is TRBJ2-4; D call uncertain. Germline V gene lookup returns CDR1 LGHDT and CDR2 YNNKEL (reference sequence). Trimming cost V 2 bases and J 7 bases, with 15 bases left between them. CDR3 length: 15 residues. CDR3 loop: CASSQPWTQGNIQYF. CDR3 in DNA: TGTGCCAGCAGCCAACCCTGGACCCAAGGGAACATTCAGTACTTC.

The chain employs TRBV20-1 and TRBJ2-7; 8 bases line up with TRBD2. Germline assignment: CDR1 DFQATT and CDR2 SNEGSKA (reference sequence). Unmatched junction bases numbered 17, after V lost 5 bases and J lost 2 bases. The CDR3 spans 17 residues. CDR3 nucleotide sequence: TGCAGTGCTGCGCCGCCTAGCGGGCTAAAACACCCCTACGAGCAGTACTTC. Translated, it gives CSAAPPSGLKHPYEQYF.

CDR3 coding DNA: TGTGCCAGCAGTTTAGGAGGGGGTTGGGGAGAGACCCAGTACTTC. Translating gives CASSLGGGWGETQYF. This sequence joins TRBV12-3 or TRBV12-4 and TRBJ2-5; tentative D call: TRBD1 (6 bases). CDR3 length: 15 amino acids. Trimming took 1 base from V and 4 from J, leaving 13 bases between them.

Only a few counts were recorded for this clonotype. The chain links TRBV5-6 to TRBJ2-7; D is unresolved. This CDR3 contains 11 residues. V gave up 0 bases and J gave up 6 bases, with 4 bases separating them. CDR1 is SGHDT and CDR2 is YYEEEE in the germline V gene. The chain's CDR3 is CASSLDLEQYF. The CDR3 region has the DNA TGTGCCAGCAGCTTGGATCTCGAGCAGTACTTC.

The sample holds many counts of this clonotype. The chain combines TRBV29-1 with TRBJ2-7; 8 bases align to TRBD1. The V segment lost 7 bases and the J segment 5 bases; nucleotides outside the gene matches: 4. The germline V gene has CDR1 SQVTM and CDR2 ANQGSEA. The CDR3 extends over 11 amino acids. CDR3 in DNA: TGCAGCGGTGGACAGGGCCACGAGCAGTACTTC. It yields the protein CSGGQGHEQYF.

The genes are TRBV4-1 and TRBJ2-4, with D possibly TRBD2 on 6 matching bases. Germline assignment: CDR1 MGHRA and CDR2 YSYEKL. This CDR3 contains 14 residues. Trimming left V 0 bases short and J 8 bases short, with 11 bases between. CDR3 sequence: CASSQDGGEDIQYF. CDR3 bases: TGCGCCAGCAGCCAAGATGGAGGGGAGGACATTCAGTACTTC.

This clonotype has more than one count but fewer than ten. This chain connects TRBV5-1 to TRBJ1-6; 7 positions agree with TRBD1. Germline loops: CDR1 SGHRS, CDR2 YFSETQ. V dropped 4 bases and J dropped 5; count of bases not matched to a gene: 9. The CDR3 runs 16 residues. The CDR3 reads CASSPWTGLDNSPLHF. As DNA, the CDR3 is TGCGCCAGCAGCCCGTGGACAGGCCTAGATAATTCACCCCTCCACTTT. Using reference TRBV5-1 and TRBJ1-6 for the parts outside the CDR3, the full variable domain is KAGVTQTPRYLIKTRGQQVTLSCSPISGHRSVSWYQQTPGQGLQFLFEYFSETQRNKGNFPGRFSGRQFSNSRSEMNVSTLELGDSALYLCASSPWTGLDNSPLHFGNGTRLTVT.